This TCR beta chain was sequenced for a study of T cell repertoires in cytomegalovirus infection. Study summary: Researchers turned to recently identified HLA-C-restricted CMV epitopes as well as well-studied HLA-B-restricted ones.

This clonotype was observed a handful of times. The antigen is not known. With 1 base clipped from V and 1 base from J, the junction kept 9 bases outside the gene matches. The CDR3 totals 17 residues. Germline values: CDR1 SGHTA, CDR2 FQGNSA. TCRdb passed the reads through MiXCR, listing each CDR3 protein once. Of roughly 70,000 distinct CDR3 sequences in the sample, roughly 22% are singletons; the top ten hold roughly two thirds. General study findings and limits: Carriers of CMV plus the relevant HLA were identified by cumulative public TCR beta family frequency. CMV-specific TCR beta clonotypes restricted by HLA-C were the ones dominating the ex vivo response.

The chain employs TRBV7-2 and TRBJ1-1; 7 nucleotides line up with TRBD1. The clonotype originates from a human donor in good health (CMV status not recorded). Some clones in this sample may be carry-over from other donors' samples. The sample in question was CD8+ T cells from cultured PBMCs, obtained from culture after CMV antigen stimulation. CDR3 nucleotides: TGTGCCAGCAGCTTAGGCTGGGGGGGACAGACGAACACTGAAGCTTTCTTT. Protein sequence: CASSLGWGGQTNTEAFF.